The sequence of this T cell receptor (beta chain) was determined in a study of metastatic and nonmetastatic thyroid tumors. Study-level background: Thyroid patients, malignant and benign, had repertoires compared across blood and tumor or nodule tissue. General study points: TCR beta diversity was reportedly significantly higher in malignant thyroid tumors than benign nodules, in blood and tumor.

This CDR3 spans 17 amino acids. Looked up from germline, CDR1 is MNHNS and CDR2 is SASEGT. V shed 5 bases and J 0 bases; nucleotides not matched to a gene: 9. This clone was observed at least ten times. Its target is unknown. All patients were untreated before thyroid surgery. Source study methods: A papillary thyroid cancer distant-metastasis classifier was built from CDR3 differences across clinicopathological groups. TCRdb ran MiXCR on the PCR reads. V and J calls and clone size were set by TCRdb, not the authors. The table has approximately 70,000 clones, just over 4% seen once; the top ten hold about a fifth.

The TCR was taken from a female donor with papillary thyroid cancer or a benign thyroid nodule (not recorded which). Some clones in this sample may be carry-over from other donors' samples. The V gene is TRBV6-1, the J gene TRBJ2-1; 8 bases line up with TRBD2. The sequenced material came from blood. CDR3 coding DNA: TGTGCCAGCAGTACCCGGGGGGGGGGGAGCTCCTACAATGAGCAGTTCTTC. This translates into CASSTRGGGSSYNEQFF.